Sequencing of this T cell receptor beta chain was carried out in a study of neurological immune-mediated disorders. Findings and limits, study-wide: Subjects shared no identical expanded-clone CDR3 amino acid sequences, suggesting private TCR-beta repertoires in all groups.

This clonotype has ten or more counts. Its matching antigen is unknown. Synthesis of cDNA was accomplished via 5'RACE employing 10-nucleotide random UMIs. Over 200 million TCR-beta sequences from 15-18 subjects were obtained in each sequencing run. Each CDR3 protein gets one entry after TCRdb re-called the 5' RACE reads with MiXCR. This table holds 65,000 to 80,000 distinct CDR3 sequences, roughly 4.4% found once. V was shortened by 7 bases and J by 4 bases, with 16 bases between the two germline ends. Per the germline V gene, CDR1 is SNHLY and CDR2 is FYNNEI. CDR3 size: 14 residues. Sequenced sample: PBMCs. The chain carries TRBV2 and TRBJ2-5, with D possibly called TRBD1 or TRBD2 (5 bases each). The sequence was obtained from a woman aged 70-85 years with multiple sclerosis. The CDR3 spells CASMWGPSGETQYF. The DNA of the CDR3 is TGTGCCAGCATGTGGGGACCCTCGGGAGAGACCCAGTACTTC.